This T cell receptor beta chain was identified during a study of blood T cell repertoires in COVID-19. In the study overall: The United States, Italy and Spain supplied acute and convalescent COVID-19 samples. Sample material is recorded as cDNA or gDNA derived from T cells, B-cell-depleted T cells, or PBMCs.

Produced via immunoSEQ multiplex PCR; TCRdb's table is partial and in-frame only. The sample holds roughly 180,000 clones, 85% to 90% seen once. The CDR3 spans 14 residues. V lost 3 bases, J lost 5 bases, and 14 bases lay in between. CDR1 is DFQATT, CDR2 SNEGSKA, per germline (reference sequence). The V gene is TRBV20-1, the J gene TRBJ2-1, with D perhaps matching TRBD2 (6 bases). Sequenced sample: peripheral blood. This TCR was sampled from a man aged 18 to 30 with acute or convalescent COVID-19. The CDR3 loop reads CSASVGGDHNEQFF. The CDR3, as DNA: TGCAGTGCTAGTGTCGGGGGTGACCACAATGAGCAGTTCTTC.